This entry describes one T cell receptor beta chain. What it binds is unknown. The record originates from a study of T cells in localized non-small cell lung cancer. Study-wide results and limits: Tumor samples were not multi-region, leaving intratumor heterogeneity unexcluded. Appearing in adjacent lung were a median about 60 of the top 100 tumor clones.

Only in-frame clones appear in the TCRdb table, and some are missing; sequencing was by immunoSEQ multiplex PCR. The sample lists around 41,000 clones, about 88% occurring once. The germline V gene has CDR1 GTSNPN and CDR2 SVGIG (reference sequence). The V gene lost 3 bases and the J gene lost 6 bases, with 18 bases spanning the gap. The CDR3 is made up of 14 amino acids. The chain is built from TRBV30 and TRBJ2-7; perhaps TRBD1 as D (5 bases). This sample comprised peripheral blood, obtained before any cancer treatment. The source is a female donor older than 55 with stage I squamous cell lung carcinoma. The CDR3 reads CAWSARVLLGEQYF. CDR3 in DNA: TGTGCCTGGAGCGCCAGGGTTCTTTTGGGCGAGCAGTACTTC.